These 8 T cell receptor beta chains came from one sample sequenced in a study of pediatric ulcerative colitis. Here immunoSEQ multiplex PCR was the method, and the copy in TCRdb shows in-frame clones only, minus some. Altogether approximately 32,000 clones are present, almost 85% being singletons, with the ten largest covering roughly 4.3%. Sequencing used blood. These receptors all stem from a boy aged 10-17 years with severe ulcerative colitis.

The CDR3: CASSLARGGNQPQHF. The CDR3 coding sequence is TGTGCCAGCAGCTTAGCCCGAGGGGGCAATCAGCCCCAGCATTTT. This sequence joins TRBV7-2 and TRBJ1-5; D perhaps matches TRBD1 (5 bases). CDR1 SGHTA and CDR2 FQGNSA come from the germline V gene. V was pared by 0 bases and J by 2 bases, with 8 bases between. The CDR3 totals 15 residues.

The chain couples TRBV27 to TRBJ1-1; no definite D call. Germline CDR1 reads MNHEY; CDR2 reads SMNVEV (reference sequence). The CDR3 loop spans 12 amino acids. The V and J ends lost 6 bases and 8 bases respectively, with 13 bases between them. This CDR3 is CASRIQGGEAFF. CDR3 coding DNA: TGTGCCAGCAGGATACAAGGAGGGGAAGCTTTCTTT.

V and J are TRBV28 and TRBJ1-6; TRBD1 matches 7 bases. Unmatched junction bases numbered 7, after V lost 3 bases and J lost 11 bases. The CDR3 length is 14 residues. Germline V lookup: CDR1 MDHEN, CDR2 SYDVKM. CDR3 in amino acids: CASSFPGQLPPLHF. For the CDR3, the DNA is TGTGCCAGCAGTTTCCCGGGACAGTTGCCACCCCTCCACTTT.

The chain has TRBV28 and TRBJ1-4; D is ambiguous. V dropped 3 bases and J dropped 8 bases, with 10 bases sitting between them. This CDR3 spans 13 amino acids. Germline V CDR1 and CDR2: MDHEN, SYDVKM. The CDR3 here is CASSLRGGEKLFF. The CDR3 DNA follows: TGTGCCAGCAGTTTGCGGGGTGGGGAAAAACTGTTTTTT.

The rearrangement uses TRBV5-6 and TRBJ2-2, with D possibly matching TRBD1 (6 bases). In germline, CDR1 is SGHDT, CDR2 YYEEEE. This CDR3 is 16 amino acids long. With 2 bases removed from V and 6 bases from J, the gap between germline ends came to 17 bases. The CDR3 DNA follows: TGTGCCAGCAGCTTCGATCCTGGGACATTGGCCGGGGAGCTGTTTTTT. As protein: CASSFDPGTLAGELFF. The full variable domain, completed using reference TRBV5-6 and TRBJ2-2, is DAGVTQSPTHLIKTRGQQVTLRCSPKSGHDTVSWYQQALGQGPQFIFQYYEEEERQRGNFPDRFSGHQFPNYSSELNVNALLLGDSALYLCASSFDPGTLAGELFFGEGSRLTVL.

CDR3: CASRLGEFGEQYF. The DNA of the CDR3 is TGTGCCAGCAGGTTAGGGGAGTTTGGCGAGCAGTACTTC. The chain employs TRBV2 and TRBJ2-7; D may match TRBD1 or TRBD2 (5 bases each). The length of the CDR3 is 13 residues. Germline lookup yields CDR1 SNHLY and CDR2 FYNNEI. V lost 6 bases to trimming and J lost 6 bases, with 15 bases between them.

V is TRBV7-2 and J is TRBJ1-1, with a tentative D call TRBD1 (5 bases). The V and J ends lost 1 base and 6 bases respectively, with 15 bases between them. The CDR3 consists of 15 residues. Per germline, CDR1 SGHTA and CDR2 FQGNSA. CDR3 in amino acids: CASSLVVQGLAEAFF. For the CDR3, the DNA is TGTGCCAGCAGCTTAGTGGTTCAGGGTTTGGCTGAAGCTTTCTTT.

The V gene is TRBV7-9, the J gene TRBJ2-7, with D uncertain. This CDR3 region has 13 residues. The ends were cut back, 3 bases at V and 3 bases at J, with 9 bases in the middle. The germline gives CDR1 SEHNR, CDR2 FQNEAQ (reference sequence). For the CDR3, the DNA is TGTGCCAGCAGCTTGTCGATGGGCTACGAGCAGTACTTC. This encodes CASSLSMGYEQYF.